This T cell receptor beta chain derives from a study of blood T cell repertoires in COVID-19. Whole-study context: The United States, Italy and Spain provided the acute and convalescent COVID-19 samples. PBMCs, B-cell-depleted T cells, or T cells were the source of the cDNA or gDNA that made up the material.

This CDR3 region has 15 residues. Germline CDR1 reads SGHTA; CDR2 reads FQGNSA. V was clipped by 5 bases and J by 1 base; unmatched bases: 4. The table came from immunoSEQ multiplex PCR; TCRdb's copy has only in-frame clones and leaves some out. This table has roughly 89,000 clones, about 80% appearing once. The specimen was peripheral blood. This chain joins TRBV7-2 and TRBJ2-4; 8 nucleotides align to TRBD1. This TCR came from a woman between 65 and 79 years old with acute or convalescent COVID-19. CDR3 sequence reads: CASSRTGLAKNIQYF. The CDR3 coding sequence is TGTGCCAGCAGCCGGACAGGGTTGGCCAAAAACATTCAGTACTTC.